One and the same sample provided the 14 T cell receptor beta chains below, sequenced in a study of neurological immune-mediated disorders. TCRdb re-analysed the 5' RACE reads in MiXCR, keeping a single row per CDR3 protein. The sample gives about 50,000 distinct CDR3 sequences, around 5.3% of which show up once; approximately 1.5% is in the top ten. Sequencing was carried out using CD4+ T cells from blood. All receptors derive from a woman under 30 with multiple sclerosis.

The sample holds many counts of this clonotype. The chain is built from TRBV20-1 and TRBJ1-4; perhaps TRBD1 as D (6 bases). Per germline, CDR1 DFQATT and CDR2 SNEGSKA (reference sequence). The CDR3 loop spans 13 amino acids. The V and J ends lost 2 bases and 8 bases respectively, with 12 bases between them. The CDR3 here is CSARIGGGEKLFF. Written as DNA, the CDR3 is TGCAGTGCTAGAATAGGGGGAGGGGAAAAACTGTTTTTT.

This clonotype appeared many times. The chain carries TRBV7-2 and TRBJ2-1; D gene uncertain. Germline values: CDR1 SGHTA, CDR2 FQGNSA. The CDR3 spans 12 residues. V was trimmed by 6 bases and J by 7 bases, leaving 10 bases between them. DNA for the CDR3: TGTGCCAGCAGTCCAATGTGGAATGAGCAGTTCTTC. This gives the protein CASSPMWNEQFF.

This clonotype was detected many times. The rearrangement uses TRBV5-5 and TRBJ1-2; D remains unclear. Germline V gene data show CDR1 as SGHKS and CDR2 as YYEKEE (reference sequence). The CDR3 extends over 14 amino acids. Trimming pared 3 bases from V and 1 base from J, leaving 10 bases between. DNA of the CDR3: TGTGCCAGCAGCTGGGTGGCAGATAACTATGGCTACACCTTC. This codes for CASSWVADNYGYTF.

There are many counts of this clonotype. The chain has TRBV6-4 and TRBJ2-1; D might be TRBD2 (6 bases). The length of the CDR3 is 14 residues. The germline V gene has CDR1 MRHNA and CDR2 SNTAGT. V lost 5 bases and J 0 bases, leaving 8 bases between the germline ends. DNA of the CDR3: TGTGCCAGCAGTCGGGACTCCTCCTACAATGAGCAGTTCTTC. Its translation is CASSRDSSYNEQFF.

In its sample, this clonotype was seen many times. The chain employs TRBV6-6 and TRBJ1-1, with TRBD1 identical over 7 bases. This CDR3 is 13 amino acids long. Germline V gene sequence: CDR1 MNHNY, CDR2 SVGAGI (reference sequence). After removal of 7 bases from V and 4 bases from J, the junction contained 6 bases not matched to a gene. The CDR3 protein is CASTTSGGTEAFF. The DNA for the CDR3 is TGTGCCAGCACCACATCAGGGGGCACTGAAGCTTTCTTT.

The sample holds many counts of this clonotype. This chain uses TRBV11-3 with TRBJ1-4; 9 bases agree with TRBD1. Per germline, CDR1 SGHNT and CDR2 YENEEA. This CDR3 has 14 residues. V lost 5 bases, J lost 7 bases, and 5 bases stayed unmatched. CDR3 sequence: CASSTGTGIEKLFF. In DNA form, the CDR3 reads TGTGCCAGCAGCACCGGGACAGGGATTGAAAAACTGTTTTTT.

This clonotype was recorded many times. The chain is built from TRBV5-4 and TRBJ2-5; 12 nucleotides align to TRBD2. The germline V gene has CDR1 SGHNT and CDR2 YYREEE (reference sequence). There are 16 residues in the CDR3. The trim removed 3 bases at V and 0 bases at J, leaving 3 bases unmatched. This CDR3 reads CASSSPSGRDQETQYF. CDR3 nucleotide sequence: TGTGCCAGCAGCTCCCCTAGCGGGAGGGACCAAGAGACCCAGTACTTC.

This clonotype was detected ten times or more. The J gene is TRBJ1-5, the V gene TRBV7-8; D remains unclear. The germline V gene encodes CDR1 SGHVS and CDR2 FQNEAQ. This CDR3 has 14 amino acids. V dropped 4 bases and J dropped 0 bases, with 7 bases sitting between them. The CDR3 region is CASSSPYSNQPQHF. The CDR3 DNA sequence: TGTGCCAGCAGCTCCCCTTATAGCAATCAGCCCCAGCATTTT.

This clonotype was picked up many times. The chain combines TRBV7-2 with TRBJ2-5; D perhaps matches TRBD2 (5 bases). CDR3 size: 14 residues. Trimming removed 6 bases from V and 5 bases from J, with 16 bases in between. The germline V gene has CDR1 SGHTA and CDR2 FQGNSA. The CDR3 bases are TGTGCCAGCAGACTTGGGTCGGGGTTGGAGACCCAGTACTTC. This sequence encodes CASRLGSGLETQYF.

This clonotype was observed at least ten times. V and J are TRBV10-3 and TRBJ2-7; D is perhaps TRBD2 (6 bases). The CDR3 runs to 15 residues. Trimming removed 8 bases at V and 3 bases at J, with 20 bases between. Looked up from germline, CDR1 is ENHRY and CDR2 is SYGVKD. CDR3 DNA sequence: TGTGCCATCGGCGGACTATCCGCGGGCCGCTACGAGCAGTACGTC. As protein: CAIGGLSAGRYEQYV.

In its sample, this clonotype was seen a few times. V gene TRBV30 combines with J gene TRBJ1-5; no definite D call. The CDR3 sequence is 12 residues long. CDR1 is GTSNPN and CDR2 is SVGIG in the germline V gene (reference sequence). V lost 0 bases to trimming and J lost 7 bases, with 7 bases between them. CDR3 region: CAWSVVGQPQHF. Here the CDR3 DNA reads TGTGCCTGGAGTGTCGTCGGCCAGCCCCAGCATTTT.

This rearrangement joins TRBV7-8 to TRBJ2-3; TRBD1 matches at 8 bases. There are 15 residues in the CDR3. After removal of 3 bases from V and 2 bases from J, the junction contained 4 bases not matched to a gene. Per the germline V gene, CDR1 is SGHVS and CDR2 is FQNEAQ. The CDR3 reads CASSFRTGITDTQYF. In DNA form, the CDR3 reads TGTGCCAGCAGCTTCAGGACAGGGATCACAGATACGCAGTATTTT. Full variable domain (remainder filled in from reference TRBV7-8 and TRBJ2-3): GAGVSQSPRYKVAKRGQDVALRCDPISGHVSLFWYQQALGQGPEFLTYFQNEAQLDKSGLPSDRFFAERPEGSVSTLKIQRTQQEDSAVYLCASSFRTGITDTQYFGPGTRLTVL.

This clonotype is deemed medium-sized (0.01 to 0.1%). V and J are TRBV29-1 and TRBJ2-1; 11 bases fit TRBD2. The CDR3 contains 13 residues. The V segment lost 7 bases and the J segment 8 bases; nucleotides outside the gene matches: 7. CDR1 is SQVTM and CDR2 is ANQGSEA in the germline V gene. The CDR3 DNA is TGCAGCGGATCCTGGACTAGCGGGTATGAGCAGTTCTTC. This translates into CSGSWTSGYEQFF.

This clonotype appeared many times. The chain carries TRBV4-3 and TRBJ2-3; D not certain. V lost 1 base and J lost 6, with 11 bases in between. The CDR3 has 14 amino acids. In germline, CDR1 is LGHNA, CDR2 YSLEER. The CDR3 loop is CASSQALGRDTQYF. The CDR3 coding sequence is TGCGCCAGCAGCCAAGCCTTAGGGCGGGATACGCAGTATTTT.